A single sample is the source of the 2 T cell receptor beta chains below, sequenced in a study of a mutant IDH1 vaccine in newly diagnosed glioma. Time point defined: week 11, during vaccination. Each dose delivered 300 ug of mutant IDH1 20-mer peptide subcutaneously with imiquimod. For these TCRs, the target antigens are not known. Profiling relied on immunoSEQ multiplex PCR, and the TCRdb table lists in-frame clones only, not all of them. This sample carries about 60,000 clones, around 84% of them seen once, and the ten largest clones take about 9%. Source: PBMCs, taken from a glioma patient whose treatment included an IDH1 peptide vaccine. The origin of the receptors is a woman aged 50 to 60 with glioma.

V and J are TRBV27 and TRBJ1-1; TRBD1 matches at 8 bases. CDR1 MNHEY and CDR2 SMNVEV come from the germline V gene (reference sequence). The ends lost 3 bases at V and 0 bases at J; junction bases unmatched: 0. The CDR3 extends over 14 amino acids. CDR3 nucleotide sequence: TGTGCCAGCAGTTTGGACAGGGTGAACACTGAAGCTTTCTTT. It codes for CASSLDRVNTEAFF.

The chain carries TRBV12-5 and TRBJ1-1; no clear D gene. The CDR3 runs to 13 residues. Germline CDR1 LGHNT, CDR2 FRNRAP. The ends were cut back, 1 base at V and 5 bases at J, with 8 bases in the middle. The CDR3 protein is CASGLEVRTEAFF. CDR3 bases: TGTGCTAGTGGTTTGGAGGTCAGGACTGAAGCTTTCTTT.